This entry lists 2 T cell receptor beta chains sequenced from one sample in a study of CXCR3-negative and CXCR3-positive naive CD8 T cells. The authors prepared UMI-labeled TRB cDNA libraries by 5' RACE. TCRdb re-called the 5' RACE reads; every CDR3 protein appears as one record, without DNA. There are some 39,000 distinct CDR3 sequences in the sample, with 1.5% to 2% held by the top ten. The sequenced sample consisted of naive CXCR3- CD8+ T cells from blood. The sample's subset: CD45RO-CCR7+CD27+CD95- naive CD8+ T cells lacking CXCR3 (TNR3-). These receptors were obtained from a human donor in good health. Some clones in this sample may be carry-over from other donors' samples.

The J gene is TRBJ2-7, the V gene TRBV7-9. CDR1 SEHNR and CDR2 FQNEAQ come from the germline V gene (reference sequence). There are 14 residues in the CDR3. CDR3 amino acids: CASSPDRASYEQYF.

The chain is built from TRBV29-1 and TRBJ2-7; TCRdb selects TRBD2, and the lack of DNA leaves this call unchecked. This CDR3 region has 14 residues. The germline V gene encodes CDR1 SQVTM and CDR2 ANQGSEA. This CDR3 reads CSVEPGDYSYEQYF.